This T cell receptor (beta chain) was sequenced in a study of CD4 T cells in relation to SARS-CoV-2 and coronaviruses. This clone was seen more than once but under ten times. What it binds is unknown. Before the COVID-19 pandemic, during about 2010-2018, CD4+ T cells were taken from unexposed donors. Method: immunoSEQ multiplex PCR; TCRdb's copy keeps in-frame clones and lacks some. Seen here are about 59,000 clones, roughly 90% observed once, and the top ten hold under 1.5%. Study observations and caveats: Pre-pandemic and post-infection samples never came from the same donor. Memory recall responses, not primary responses primed in culture, are what the assay detects.

The sample taken for sequencing was memory CD4+ T cells from PBMCs. The sequence was collected from a human donor in good health.

The CDR3 sequence is CASRGASGEDTQYF. CDR3 sequence (DNA): TGCGCCAGCCGGGGAGCTAGCGGGGAAGATACGCAGTATTTT. The rearrangement joins TRBV10-2 to TRBJ2-3; 9 bases line up with TRBD2. The germline V gene encodes CDR1 WSHSY and CDR2 SAAADI. With V trimmed by 8 bases and J by 5 bases, 8 bases remained unmatched. The CDR3 length is 14 residues.